A single sample is the source of the 3 T cell receptor beta chains below, sequenced in a study of T-cell reconstitution after alpha-beta-depleted transplantation in children. A TCRbeta library incorporating unique molecular identifiers was prepared. TCRdb ran MiXCR on the PCR reads and lists one entry per CDR3 protein. Of about 900,000 distinct CDR3 sequences listed, roughly 29% are singletons. The sequences come from PBMCs, mostly from graft donor cells, collected 360 days after TCRalphabeta/CD19-depleted stem cell transplant. Receptors originate from a boy under two years old who had a stem cell transplant for SCID, so the T cells may come from the graft donor.

The chain links TRBV27 to TRBJ2-7; 10 bases are shared with TRBD1. Germline V gene data show CDR1 as MNHEY and CDR2 as SMNVEV (reference sequence). The CDR3 length is 15 residues. V was pared by 2 bases and J by 5 bases, with 6 bases of the junction left unmatched. This CDR3 reads CASSLGTGVLHEQYF. CDR3 DNA sequence: TGTGCCAGCAGTTTAGGGACAGGGGTCCTCCACGAGCAGTACTTC.

The rearrangement uses TRBV2 and TRBJ2-7; D gene ambiguous. The CDR3 runs to 16 residues. Germline V gives CDR1 SNHLY, CDR2 FYNNEI. The ends were cut back, 9 bases at V and 0 bases at J, with 21 bases in the middle. The CDR3 loop reads CARKELGRLSSYEQYF. CDR3 nucleotides: TGTGCCAGGAAGGAATTGGGCAGATTATCCTCCTACGAGCAGTACTTC.

This chain connects TRBV6-5 to TRBJ2-7; 10 bases map to TRBD1. The germline V gene has CDR1 MNHEY and CDR2 SVGAGI. The CDR3 is 13 amino acids. The J segment lost 6 bases and the V segment lost 4 bases, leaving 3 bases of the junction unmatched. The CDR3 reads CASSFGTGVEQYF. The CDR3 nucleotides read TGTGCCAGCAGTTTCGGGACAGGGGTCGAGCAGTACTTC.